This entry features one TCR beta chain sequence. These data belong to a study of T-cell reconstitution after alpha-beta-depleted transplantation in children. Preparation of the TCRbeta library involved a method that used unique molecular identifiers. A single record per CDR3 protein comes from TCRdb applying MiXCR to the PCR reads. The sample lists about 400,000 distinct CDR3 sequences, 20% occurring once. The CDR3 is 15 residues long. The clonotype comes from a human donor who donated a stem cell graft to a child with acute myeloid leukemia. The sequencing here drew on PBMCs from the stem cell graft donor, taken from the stem cell graft. This chain links TRBV21-1 with TRBJ2-5. TRBV21-1 is recorded as a pseudogene. This CDR3 reads CASSKGGDTQETQYF. The DNA of the CDR3 is TGTGCCAGCAGCAAAGGCGGAGACACACAAGAGACCCAGTACTTC.